Presented here are 29 T cell receptor beta chains from one specimen sequenced in a study of OX40 agonist ivuxolimab in advanced cancers. Sequencing used immunoSEQ multiplex PCR; TCRdb keeps in-frame clones, though not all of them. The sample contains around 60,000 clones, around 80% of which appear only once. Material: CD4+ or CD8+ T cells sorted from blood, obtained in a trial of the OX40 agonist ivuxolimab. The source is an adult with an advanced solid tumor such as melanoma, head and neck, liver or kidney cancer.

The chain uses TRBV28 and TRBJ2-4, with TRBD2 identical over 10 bases. The CDR3 has 16 residues. Germline V lookup: CDR1 MDHEN, CDR2 SYDVKM. The V and J ends lost 4 bases and 0 bases, in that order; junction bases with no gene match: 3. The CDR3 DNA is TGTGCCAGCAGTTCGCTAGCGGGGGTAGCCAAAAACATTCAGTACTTC. Amino acids: CASSSLAGVAKNIQYF.

The chain links TRBV25-1 to TRBJ2-3, with 7 bases matching TRBD2. The CDR3 covers 15 residues. The V segment lost 6 bases and the J segment 4 bases; nucleotides outside the gene matches: 10. Germline CDR1 reads MGHDK; CDR2 reads SYGVNS. As DNA, the CDR3 is TGTGCCAGCAGCCGCTCGAGTGGGGGGGCAGATACGCAGTATTTT. It codes for CASSRSSGGADTQYF.

The rearrangement joins TRBV29-1 to TRBJ2-1; 11 bases line up with TRBD2. V shed 3 bases and J 0 bases; nucleotides not matched to a gene: 7. This CDR3 spans 17 amino acids. Germline V CDR1 and CDR2: SQVTM, ANQGSEA. CDR3 sequence (DNA): TGCAGCGTTGATGGGACTAGCGGACGGAGCTCCTACAATGAGCAGTTCTTC. Protein: CSVDGTSGRSSYNEQFF.

The V and J genes are TRBV6-6 and TRBJ2-7; D remains ambiguous. The CDR3 totals 15 residues. V lost 6 bases and J lost 5, with 20 bases in between. CDR1 is MNHNY and CDR2 is SVGAGI in the germline V gene (reference sequence). CDR3 loop: CASRRNPGVSHEQYF. CDR3 bases: TGTGCCAGCAGGCGGAATCCTGGGGTGTCCCACGAGCAGTACTTC.

The V call is TRBV6-1, the J call TRBJ1-1; the D is unclear. CDR1 is MNHNS, CDR2 SASEGT, per germline. V was clipped by 6 bases and J by 6 bases, with 8 bases between them. This CDR3 region has 11 residues. CDR3 region: CASRPFPEAFF. CDR3 sequence (DNA): TGTGCCAGCAGACCGTTCCCTGAAGCTTTCTTT.

The chain joins TRBV27 to TRBJ1-4, with 8 positions matching TRBD1. The CDR3 spans 15 residues. The V segment lost 6 bases and the J segment 3 bases; nucleotides outside the gene matches: 6. Germline V gives CDR1 MNHEY, CDR2 SMNVEV (reference sequence). The CDR3 spells CASRQAGGANEKLFF. CDR3 DNA sequence: TGTGCCAGCAGGCAAGCAGGGGGCGCTAATGAAAAACTGTTTTTT.

This chain uses TRBV18 with TRBJ1-1; 9 bases line up with TRBD1. This CDR3 spans 13 amino acids. J lost 10 bases, V lost 4 bases, and 7 bases had no gene match. CDR1 KGHSH and CDR2 LQKENI come from the germline V gene. CDR3 loop: CASSLRQGEGAFF. The CDR3 DNA reads as TGTGCCAGCTCACTCCGACAGGGGGAGGGAGCTTTCTTT.

The chain's CDR3 is CASRLGGSGNTIYF. CDR3 coding DNA: TGTGCCAGCAGGTTGGGGGGCTCTGGAAACACCATATATTTT. The chain couples TRBV28 to TRBJ1-3, with D possibly matching TRBD1 (5 bases). Trimming left V 6 bases short and J 0 bases short, with 9 bases between. The CDR3 covers 14 residues. CDR1 MDHEN and CDR2 SYDVKM come from the germline V gene. Full variable domain (missing parts from reference TRBV28 and TRBJ1-3): DVKVTQSSRYLVKRTGEKVFLECVQDMDHENMFWYRQDPGLGLRLIYFSYDVKMKEKGDIPEGYSVSREKKERFSLILESASTNQTSMYLCASRLGGSGNTIYFGEGSWLTVV.

The rearrangement joins TRBV5-1 to TRBJ1-1; D call uncertain. This CDR3 spans 14 amino acids. Trimming stripped 0 bases from V and 1 base from J, with 7 bases between. From germline, CDR1 is SGHRS and CDR2 YFSETQ. CDR3 sequence (DNA): TGCGCCAGCAGCTTGGAGAGCAGGAACACTGAAGCTTTCTTT. Translated, it gives CASSLESRNTEAFF.

In this sample, this clone turned up once. The rearrangement links TRBV27 to TRBJ1-5; 7 bases map to TRBD1. This CDR3 spans 15 amino acids. J was trimmed by 4 bases and V by 2 bases; bases with no gene match: 5. The V gene's germline CDR1 is MNHEY and CDR2 SMNVEV (reference sequence). The CDR3 is CASSLRQGLNQPQHF. The CDR3 nucleotides read TGTGCCAGCAGTTTAAGACAGGGTTTAAATCAGCCCCAGCATTTT.

This chain connects TRBV7-8 to TRBJ1-6; D gene ambiguous. This CDR3 region has 15 residues. The V and J ends lost 6 bases and 5 bases respectively, with 14 bases between them. Germline CDR1 is SGHVS and CDR2 is FQNEAQ. CDR3 protein: CASRTLGDNNSPLHF. CDR3 nucleotides: TGTGCCAGCAGAACCCTCGGGGATAATAATTCACCCCTCCACTTT.

This chain joins TRBV9 and TRBJ2-1; TRBD1 aligns across 8 bases. Germline V CDR1 and CDR2: SGDLS, YYNGEE. The CDR3 is 16 amino acids. The J segment lost 7 bases and the V segment lost 3 bases, leaving 12 bases of the junction unmatched. The CDR3 DNA reads TGTGCCAGCAGCGCGGGACAGGACCTAACCCTTAATGAGCAGTTCTTC. Translation: CASSAGQDLTLNEQFF.

This sequence joins TRBV5-6 and TRBJ1-6; 10 bases match TRBD1. V was pared by 0 bases and J by 9 bases, with 6 bases of the junction left unmatched. Germline V gene data show CDR1 as SGHDT and CDR2 as YYEEEE. The CDR3 spans 16 residues. CDR3 sequence reads: CASSLANRTGGSPLHF. CDR3 DNA: TGTGCCAGCAGCTTGGCCAACAGGACAGGGGGTTCACCCCTCCACTTT.

The rearrangement uses TRBV28 and TRBJ2-2; no clear D gene. Deletions cut 2 bases from V and 8 bases from J, with 12 bases between. The germline CDR1 and CDR2 sequences are MDHEN and SYDVKM. The CDR3 runs 14 residues. The CDR3 coding sequence is TGTGCCAGCAGTTTAGCCGGAGCCGGGGGGGAGCTGTTTTTT. It translates to CASSLAGAGGELFF.

The genes are TRBV5-1 and TRBJ1-5; 7 bases are shared with TRBD1. V shed 3 bases and J 3 bases; nucleotides not matched to a gene: 3. This CDR3 has 14 amino acids. The germline CDR1 and CDR2 sequences are SGHRS and YFSETQ. The CDR3 sequence: CASSWTGDNQPQHF. Written as DNA, the CDR3 is TGCGCCAGCAGCTGGACAGGTGACAATCAGCCCCAGCATTTT.

The V and J genes are TRBV7-2 and TRBJ1-2, with a weak D call TRBD1 (5 bases). The germline V gene encodes CDR1 SGHTA and CDR2 FQGNSA. The CDR3 is made up of 13 amino acids. V was shortened by 3 bases and J by 6 bases, with 11 bases between the two germline ends. The CDR3 is CASSLWGDDGYTF. In nucleotides, the CDR3 is TGTGCCAGCAGCTTGTGGGGGGATGATGGCTACACCTTC.

This clone appeared once. The J gene is TRBJ1-2, the V gene TRBV19; TRBD1 matches 12 bases. The germline gives CDR1 LNHDA, CDR2 SQIVND (reference sequence). With 4 bases clipped from V and 5 bases from J, the junction kept 8 bases outside the gene matches. This CDR3 is 16 amino acids long. The CDR3 nucleotides read TGTGCCAGTAGTACCTGGGACAGGGGGCTGGAGTATGGCTACACCTTC. Translating gives CASSTWDRGLEYGYTF.

The chain couples TRBV6-1 to TRBJ2-1, with 7 bases that match TRBD1. Losses at the gene ends were 3 bases for V and 8 bases for J; bases not matched to a gene: 4. From germline, CDR1 is MNHNS and CDR2 SASEGT. The CDR3 totals 13 residues. CDR3 residues: CASSERGRDEQFF. As DNA, the CDR3 is TGTGCCAGCAGTGAGAGGGGGCGGGATGAGCAGTTCTTC.

The chain combines TRBV4-1 with TRBJ2-1; possibly TRBD2 for D (7 bases). Germline V gives CDR1 MGHRA, CDR2 YSYEKL. The V end lost 5 bases, the J end lost 5 bases, and 25 bases lay between the germline ends. The CDR3 has 18 amino acids. CDR3 in amino acids: CASSARPVTGGSHNEQFF. CDR3 nucleotide sequence: TGCGCCAGCAGCGCACGACCCGTTACGGGGGGCTCTCACAATGAGCAGTTCTTC.

The rearrangement joins TRBV9 to TRBJ1-3, with D possibly being TRBD1 (5 bases). V was shortened by 1 base and J by 7 bases, with 18 bases between the two germline ends. The CDR3 spans 16 residues. CDR1 is SGDLS, CDR2 YYNGEE, per germline. CDR3 sequence: CASSVSGAIKGNTIYF. The DNA of the CDR3 is TGTGCCAGCAGCGTATCTGGGGCTATTAAAGGGAACACCATATATTTT.

Judged by abundance, this clone is medium-sized. V usage is TRBV19 and J usage is TRBJ1-1, with D possibly TRBD1 on 5 matching bases. The ends were cut back, 7 bases at V and 1 base at J, with 13 bases in the middle. The CDR3 runs 14 residues. Germline CDR1 is LNHDA and CDR2 is SQIVND (reference sequence). The CDR3, as DNA: TGTGCCAGTACCCTGAGCGGGGCGAACACTGAAGCTTTCTTT. Its protein product is CASTLSGANTEAFF.

The chain recombines TRBV5-5 with TRBJ1-2; 8 bases align to TRBD1. The V gene end was trimmed by 4 bases and the J gene end by 7 bases; junction bases not matched to a gene: 6. The germline V gene has CDR1 SGHKS and CDR2 YYEKEE (reference sequence). CDR3 size: 13 residues. The CDR3 is CASSTGGGGGYTF. The CDR3 region has the DNA TGTGCCAGCAGCACAGGGGGTGGCGGTGGCTACACCTTC.

This clone was counted a single time. V is TRBV29-1 and J is TRBJ1-2, with no clear D. This CDR3 spans 10 amino acids. Trimming left V 3 bases short and J 10 bases short, with 9 bases between. The germline V gene encodes CDR1 SQVTM and CDR2 ANQGSEA. CDR3 sequence (DNA): TGCAGCGTTGATCCCCCCTCCTACACCTTC. Translating it yields CSVDPPSYTF.

This chain uses TRBV7-6 with TRBJ2-1; 10 bases align to TRBD1. V lost 5 bases to trimming and J lost 4 bases; unmatched junction nucleotides: 5. The CDR3 runs to 15 residues. Germline-derived CDR1 and CDR2 are SGHVS and FNYEAQ. The CDR3 reads CASSQGQGGYNEQFF. CDR3 DNA sequence: TGTGCCAGCAGCCAAGGACAGGGGGGGTACAATGAGCAGTTCTTC.

The table lists this clone with a count of one. The chain recombines TRBV2 with TRBJ2-7; 7 bases map to TRBD1. Per germline, CDR1 SNHLY and CDR2 FYNNEI. V shed 8 bases, J shed 0 bases, and the junction held 4 bases outside the gene matches. The CDR3 has 13 residues. Here the CDR3 reads CASGGQSSYEQYF. CDR3 DNA sequence: TGTGCCAGCGGGGGACAGAGCTCCTACGAGCAGTACTTC.

The rearrangement uses TRBV18 and TRBJ1-4, with D perhaps matching TRBD1 (5 bases). The CDR3 extends over 15 amino acids. Germline V gene data show CDR1 as KGHSH and CDR2 as LQKENI. The ends were cut back, 0 bases at V and 1 base at J, with 6 bases in the middle. The CDR3 loop is CASSPPDRTNEKLFF. The DNA of the CDR3 is TGTGCCAGCTCACCACCCGACAGAACTAATGAAAAACTGTTTTTT.

CDR3 residues: CASSFPQAYEQYF. The CDR3 DNA is TGTGCCAGCAGCTTCCCGCAGGCCTACGAGCAGTACTTC. The chain has TRBV7-8 and TRBJ2-7, with D unclear. V lost 3 bases to trimming and J lost 2 bases, with 8 bases between them. This CDR3 has 13 residues. Germline lookup yields CDR1 SGHVS and CDR2 FQNEAQ.

This clone was detected only once. The chain has TRBV10-3 and TRBJ2-1; 7 bases fit TRBD1. The trim removed 8 bases at V and 5 bases at J, leaving 12 bases unmatched. Germline CDR1 reads ENHRY; CDR2 reads SYGVKD. This CDR3 region has 15 residues. CDR3 DNA: TGTGCCATCGGAGAGGACCCCAGGGGGAACAATGAGCAGTTCTTC. Translation gives CAIGEDPRGNNEQFF.

The rearrangement uses TRBV27 and TRBJ2-1, with D perhaps TRBD1 (5 bases). The germline gives CDR1 MNHEY, CDR2 SMNVEV (reference sequence). Trimming left V 3 bases short and J 4 bases short, with 13 bases between. This CDR3 has 15 residues. CDR3 in DNA: TGTGCCAGCAGTTTTAGCAGGGATCCATACAATGAGCAGTTCTTC. Translated: CASSFSRDPYNEQFF.